This TCR beta chain was documented in a study of siplizumab effects on memory and regulatory T cells. Notes on the study in general: Greater diversity than memory cells seemed evident in naive T cells, which also appeared to be major alloresponse contributors.

In the case of this clone: The antigen remains unidentified.

In each sample, approximately 100,000 TCR templates were assayed. Repertoires were generated with immunoSEQ multiplex PCR, while TCRdb's copy carries only in-frame clones and drops some. The table has about 50,000 clones, 87% seen once. With 4 bases clipped from V and 0 bases from J, the junction kept 7 bases outside the gene matches. Per germline, CDR1 MGHDK and CDR2 SYGVNS. This CDR3 contains 16 residues. The rearrangement links TRBV25-1 to TRBJ2-5; 8 bases are a match to TRBD1. This clonotype was sampled from a human donor in good health. The sample consisted of naive CD8+ T cells sorted from blood. The CDR3 spells CASSASTGAYQETQYF. The CDR3 DNA sequence: TGTGCCAGCAGTGCTTCGACAGGGGCGTACCAAGAGACCCAGTACTTC.